The present TCR beta chain was sequenced within a study of prognosis after radiotherapy for stage I lung cancer. Overall study: Individuals with stage I non-small cell lung cancer joined the cohort between April 2018 and 2019.

Germline V CDR1 and CDR2: MNHNS, SASEGT. This CDR3 has 12 amino acids. Trimming cost V 7 bases and J 4 bases, with 10 bases left between them. From genomic DNA, TCR beta CDR3 was amplified by two-round multiplex PCR. Amplification in first-round PCR relied on primers specific to each TRBV and TRBJ gene. TCRdb reprocessed the multiplex PCR reads with MiXCR, giving one entry per CDR3 protein. Among about 24,000 distinct CDR3 sequences, around 39% were seen once, and the ten largest hold about a fifth. Many counts were recorded for this clonotype. Each of two time points yielded around 6.1 milliliters of peripheral venous blood.

The rearrangement joins TRBV6-1 to TRBJ2-5; the D gene is possibly TRBD1 (6 bases). Here the sequenced sample was PBMCs, taken before or after stereotactic body radiation therapy (not recorded which). This clonotype originated in a donor aged 50 or older with non-small cell lung cancer. The CDR3 protein is CASTQGGETQYF. CDR3 in DNA: TGTGCCAGCACTCAAGGGGGAGAGACCCAGTACTTC.